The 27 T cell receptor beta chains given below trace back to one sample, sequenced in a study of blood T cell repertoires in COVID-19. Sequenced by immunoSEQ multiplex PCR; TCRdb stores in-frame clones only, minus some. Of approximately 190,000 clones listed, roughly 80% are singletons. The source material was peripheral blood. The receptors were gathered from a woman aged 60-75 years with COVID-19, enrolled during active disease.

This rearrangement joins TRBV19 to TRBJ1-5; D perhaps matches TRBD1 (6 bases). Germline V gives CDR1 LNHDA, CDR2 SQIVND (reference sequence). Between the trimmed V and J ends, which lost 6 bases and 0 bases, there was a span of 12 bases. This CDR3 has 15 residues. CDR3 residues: CASRVYRDSNQPQHF. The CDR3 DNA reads TGTGCCAGTAGAGTTTACAGGGATAGCAATCAGCCCCAGCATTTT.

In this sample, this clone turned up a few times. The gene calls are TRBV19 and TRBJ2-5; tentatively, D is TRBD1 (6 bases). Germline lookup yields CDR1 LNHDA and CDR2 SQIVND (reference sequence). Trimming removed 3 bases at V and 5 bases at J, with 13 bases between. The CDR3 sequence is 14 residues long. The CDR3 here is CASSIAGAGETQYF. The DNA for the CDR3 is TGTGCCAGTAGTATTGCAGGGGCTGGTGAGACCCAGTACTTC.

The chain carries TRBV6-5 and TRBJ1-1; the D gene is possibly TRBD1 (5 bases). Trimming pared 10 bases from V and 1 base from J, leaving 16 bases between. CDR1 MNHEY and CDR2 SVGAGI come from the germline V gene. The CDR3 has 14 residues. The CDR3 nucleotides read TGTGCCATCCGGGGGGACGCTCGGAACACTGAAGCTTTCTTT. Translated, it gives CAIRGDARNTEAFF.

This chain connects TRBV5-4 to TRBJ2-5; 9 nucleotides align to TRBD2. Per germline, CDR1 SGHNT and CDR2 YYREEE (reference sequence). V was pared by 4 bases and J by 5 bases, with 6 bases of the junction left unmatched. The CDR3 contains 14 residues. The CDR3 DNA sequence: TGTGCCAGCAGCCTAGCGGGGTCGCGGGAGACCCAGTACTTC. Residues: CASSLAGSRETQYF.

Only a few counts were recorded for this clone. The CDR3: CASKLYRDTGELFF. CDR3 nucleotides: TGTGCCAGTAAACTTTATCGGGACACCGGGGAGCTGTTTTTT. V gene TRBV19 combines with J gene TRBJ2-2; the D is unclear. Looked up from germline, CDR1 is LNHDA and CDR2 is SQIVND (reference sequence). V dropped 7 bases and J dropped 3 bases, with 12 bases sitting between them. CDR3 length: 14 residues.

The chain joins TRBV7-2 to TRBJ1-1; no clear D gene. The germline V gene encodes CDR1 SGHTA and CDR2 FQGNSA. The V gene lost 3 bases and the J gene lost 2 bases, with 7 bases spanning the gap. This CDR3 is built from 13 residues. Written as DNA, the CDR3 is TGTGCCAGCAGCTTCGGTGAAAACACTGAAGCTTTCTTT. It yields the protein CASSFGENTEAFF.

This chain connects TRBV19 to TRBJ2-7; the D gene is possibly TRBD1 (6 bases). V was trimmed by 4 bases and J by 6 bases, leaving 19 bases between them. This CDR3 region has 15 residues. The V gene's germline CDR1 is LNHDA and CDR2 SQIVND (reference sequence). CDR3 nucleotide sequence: TGTGCCAGTAGTACTTTCGGGACAAAGATGAGCGAGCAGTACTTC. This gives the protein CASSTFGTKMSEQYF.

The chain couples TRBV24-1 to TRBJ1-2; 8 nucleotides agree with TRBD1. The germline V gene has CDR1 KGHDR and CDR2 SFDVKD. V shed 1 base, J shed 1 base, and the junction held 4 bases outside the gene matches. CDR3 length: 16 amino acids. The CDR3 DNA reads TGTGCCACCAGTGATTTTAACAGGGGGATTAACTATGGCTACACCTTC. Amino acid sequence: CATSDFNRGINYGYTF.

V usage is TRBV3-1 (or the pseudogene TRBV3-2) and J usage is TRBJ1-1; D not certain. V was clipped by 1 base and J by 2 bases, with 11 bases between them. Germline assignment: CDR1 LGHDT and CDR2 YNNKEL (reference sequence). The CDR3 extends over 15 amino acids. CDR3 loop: CASSQASTPNTEAFF. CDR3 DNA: TGTGCCAGCAGCCAAGCATCCACACCTAACACTGAAGCTTTCTTT.

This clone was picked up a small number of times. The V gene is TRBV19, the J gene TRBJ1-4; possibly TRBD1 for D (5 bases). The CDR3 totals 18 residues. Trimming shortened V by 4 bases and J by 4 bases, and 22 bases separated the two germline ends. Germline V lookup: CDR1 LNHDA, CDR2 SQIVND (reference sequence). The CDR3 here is CASSKTAGGVPHNEKLFF. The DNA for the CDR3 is TGTGCCAGTAGTAAGACAGCGGGTGGTGTACCCCATAATGAAAAACTGTTTTTT.

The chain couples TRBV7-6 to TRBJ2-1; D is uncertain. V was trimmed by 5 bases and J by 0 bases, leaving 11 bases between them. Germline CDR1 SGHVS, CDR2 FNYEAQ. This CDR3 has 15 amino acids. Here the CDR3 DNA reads TGTGCCAGCAGCCCCAGGATCGGCTCCTACAATGAGCAGTTCTTC. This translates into CASSPRIGSYNEQFF. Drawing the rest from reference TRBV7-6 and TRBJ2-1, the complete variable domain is GAGVSQSPRYKVTKRGQDVALRCDPISGHVSLYWYRQALGQGPEFLTYFNYEAQQDKSGLPNDRFSAERPEGSISTLTIQRTEQRDSAMYRCASSPRIGSYNEQFFGPGTRLTVL.

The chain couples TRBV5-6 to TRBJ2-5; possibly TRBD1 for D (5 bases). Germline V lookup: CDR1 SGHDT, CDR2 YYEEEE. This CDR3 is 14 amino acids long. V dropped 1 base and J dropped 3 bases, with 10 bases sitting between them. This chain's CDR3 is CASSLPGMEETQYF. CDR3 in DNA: TGTGCCAGCAGCTTGCCAGGGATGGAAGAGACCCAGTACTTC.

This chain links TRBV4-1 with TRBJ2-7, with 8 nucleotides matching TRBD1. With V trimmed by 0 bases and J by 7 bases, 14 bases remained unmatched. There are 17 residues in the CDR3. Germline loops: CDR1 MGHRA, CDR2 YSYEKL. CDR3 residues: CASSQDRKDRVFGEQYF. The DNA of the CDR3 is TGCGCCAGCAGCCAAGATCGGAAGGACAGGGTATTTGGGGAGCAGTACTTC.

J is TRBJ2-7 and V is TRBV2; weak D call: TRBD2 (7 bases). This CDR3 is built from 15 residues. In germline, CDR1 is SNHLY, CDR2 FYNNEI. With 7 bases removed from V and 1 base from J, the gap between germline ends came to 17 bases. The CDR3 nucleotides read TGTGCCAGCACCGGGGGGCAGGGCTCATCCTACGAGCAGTACTTC. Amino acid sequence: CASTGGQGSSYEQYF.

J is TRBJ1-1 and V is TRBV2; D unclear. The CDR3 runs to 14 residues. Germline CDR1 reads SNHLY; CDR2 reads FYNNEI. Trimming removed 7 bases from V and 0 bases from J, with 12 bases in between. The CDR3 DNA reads TGTGCCAGCACATGGAACAGCATGAACACTGAAGCTTTCTTT. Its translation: CASTWNSMNTEAFF. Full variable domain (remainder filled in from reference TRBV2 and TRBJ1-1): EPEVTQTPSHQVTQMGQEVILRCVPISNHLYFYWYRQILGQKVEFLVSFYNNEISEKSEIFDDQFSVERPDGSNFTLKIRSTKLEDSAMYFCASTWNSMNTEAFFGQGTRLTVV.

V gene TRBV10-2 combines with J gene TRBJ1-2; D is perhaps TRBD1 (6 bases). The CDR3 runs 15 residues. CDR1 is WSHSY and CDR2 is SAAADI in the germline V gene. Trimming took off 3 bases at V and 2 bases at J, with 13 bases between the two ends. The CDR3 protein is CASSDPHGQNYGYTF. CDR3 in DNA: TGCGCCAGCAGTGACCCCCATGGACAGAACTATGGCTACACCTTC.

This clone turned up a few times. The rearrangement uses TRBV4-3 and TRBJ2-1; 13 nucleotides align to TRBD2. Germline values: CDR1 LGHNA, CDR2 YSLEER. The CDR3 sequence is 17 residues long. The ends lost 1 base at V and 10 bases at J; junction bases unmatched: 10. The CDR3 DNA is TGCGCCAGCAGCCAAGGGGTAACTAGCGGGAGGGCACGGGAGCAGTTCTTC. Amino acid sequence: CASSQGVTSGRAREQFF.

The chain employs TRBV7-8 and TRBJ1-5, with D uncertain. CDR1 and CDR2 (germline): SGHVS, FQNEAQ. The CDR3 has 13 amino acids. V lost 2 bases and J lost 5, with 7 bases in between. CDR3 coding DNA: TGTGCCAGCAGCTTATCCGGAGATCAGCCCCAGCATTTT. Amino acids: CASSLSGDQPQHF.

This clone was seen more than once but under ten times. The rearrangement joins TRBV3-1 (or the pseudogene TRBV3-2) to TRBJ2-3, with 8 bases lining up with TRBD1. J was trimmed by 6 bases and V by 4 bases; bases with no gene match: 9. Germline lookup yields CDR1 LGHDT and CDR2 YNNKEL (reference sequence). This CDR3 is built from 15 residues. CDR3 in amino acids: CASSRRQGTLDTQYF. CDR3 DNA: TGTGCCAGCAGCCGAAGACAGGGGACACTGGATACGCAGTATTTT.

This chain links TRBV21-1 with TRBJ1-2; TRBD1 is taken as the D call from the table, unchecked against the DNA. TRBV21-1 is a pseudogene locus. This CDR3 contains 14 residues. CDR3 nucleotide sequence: TGTGCCAGCAGCAAAGATGGGGGCCCCAGGGGCTACACCTTC. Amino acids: CASSKDGGPRGYTF.

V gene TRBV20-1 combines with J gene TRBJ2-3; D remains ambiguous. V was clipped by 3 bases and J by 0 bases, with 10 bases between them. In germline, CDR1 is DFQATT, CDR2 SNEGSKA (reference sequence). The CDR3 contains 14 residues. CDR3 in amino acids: CSASRLPSTDTQYF. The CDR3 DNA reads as TGCAGTGCTAGTCGACTCCCTAGCACAGATACGCAGTATTTT.

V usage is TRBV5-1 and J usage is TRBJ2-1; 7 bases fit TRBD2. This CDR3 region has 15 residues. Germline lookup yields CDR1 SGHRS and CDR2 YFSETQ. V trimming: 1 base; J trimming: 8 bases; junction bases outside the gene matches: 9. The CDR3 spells CASSLSAGALHEQFF. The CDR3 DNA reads TGCGCCAGCAGCTTGTCGGCGGGAGCCCTCCATGAGCAGTTCTTC.

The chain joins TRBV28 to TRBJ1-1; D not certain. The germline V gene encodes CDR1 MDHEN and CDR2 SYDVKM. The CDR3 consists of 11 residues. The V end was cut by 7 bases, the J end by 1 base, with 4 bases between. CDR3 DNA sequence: TGTGCCAGCACAGGGAACACTGAAGCTTTCTTT. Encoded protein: CASTGNTEAFF.

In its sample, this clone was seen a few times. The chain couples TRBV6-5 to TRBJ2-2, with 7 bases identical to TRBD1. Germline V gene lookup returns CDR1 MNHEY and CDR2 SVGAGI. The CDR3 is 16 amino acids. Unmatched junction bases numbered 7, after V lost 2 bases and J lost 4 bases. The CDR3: CASSYQGQPTTGELFF. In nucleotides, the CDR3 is TGTGCCAGCAGTTACCAGGGACAGCCAACCACCGGGGAGCTGTTTTTT.

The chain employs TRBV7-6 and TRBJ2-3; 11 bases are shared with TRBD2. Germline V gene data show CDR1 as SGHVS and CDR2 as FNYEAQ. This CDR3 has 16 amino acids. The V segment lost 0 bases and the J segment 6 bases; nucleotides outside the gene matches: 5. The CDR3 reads CASSLALAGGRDTQYF. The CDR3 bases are TGTGCCAGCAGCTTAGCCCTAGCGGGGGGCCGGGATACGCAGTATTTT.

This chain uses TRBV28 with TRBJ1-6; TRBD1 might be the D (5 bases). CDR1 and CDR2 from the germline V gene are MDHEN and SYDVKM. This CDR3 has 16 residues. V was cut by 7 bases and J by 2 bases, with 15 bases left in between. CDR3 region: CASTPAGGTYNSPLHF. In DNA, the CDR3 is TGTGCCAGCACCCCCGCGGGGGGAACCTATAATTCACCCCTCCACTTT.

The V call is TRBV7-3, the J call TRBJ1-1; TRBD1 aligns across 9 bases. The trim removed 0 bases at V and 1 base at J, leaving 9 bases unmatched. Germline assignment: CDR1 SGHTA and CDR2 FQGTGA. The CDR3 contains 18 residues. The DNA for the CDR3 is TGTGCCAGCAGCTTAACGGGAACAGGGGGCAGTGGGAACACTGAAGCTTTCTTT. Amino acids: CASSLTGTGGSGNTEAFF.